These 21 T cell receptor beta chains were all obtained from the same sample, sequenced in a study of blood T cell repertoires in COVID-19. The repertoire was sequenced with immunoSEQ multiplex PCR; TCRdb's copy has only in-frame clones and lacks some. The data show 390,000 or so clones, about 87% seen once. Input material: peripheral blood. These receptors all stem from a woman aged 25-40 years with COVID-19, enrolled during active disease.

The chain has TRBV11-2 and TRBJ2-5; D possibly corresponds to TRBD1 (5 bases). From germline, CDR1 is SGHAT and CDR2 FQNNGV. The CDR3 covers 13 residues. Trimming shortened V by 7 bases and J by 0 bases, and 9 bases separated the two germline ends. DNA of the CDR3: TGTGCCAGCAACCGACAGTACCAAGAGACCCAGTACTTC. Translating it yields CASNRQYQETQYF.

The chain recombines TRBV7-2 with TRBJ1-5; unclear D gene. Germline values: CDR1 SGHTA, CDR2 FQGNSA. Trimming took 1 base from V and 5 from J, leaving 9 bases between them. The CDR3 totals 14 residues. In DNA, the CDR3 is TGTGCCAGCAGCTTAGTGAGTCGGGATCAGCCCCAGCATTTT. This encodes CASSLVSRDQPQHF.

The sample holds one count of this clone. The rearrangement uses TRBV13 and TRBJ2-7; TRBD2 matches 12 bases. The CDR3 is 14 amino acids. Germline-derived CDR1 and CDR2 are PRHDT and FYEKMQ (reference sequence). With V trimmed by 5 bases and J by 5 bases, 4 bases remained unmatched. This CDR3 reads CASSPSGRAHEQYF. CDR3 DNA: TGTGCCAGCAGCCCTAGCGGGAGGGCCCACGAGCAGTACTTC.

The CDR3 sequence is CASSITGTHQEKLFF. The CDR3 DNA reads as TGTGCCAGTAGTATAACGGGGACTCATCAGGAAAAACTGTTTTTT. This sequence joins TRBV19 and TRBJ1-4; D is perhaps TRBD1 (5 bases). Trimming stripped 2 bases from V and 8 bases from J, with 15 bases between. CDR1 and CDR2 (germline): LNHDA, SQIVND (reference sequence). This CDR3 has 15 amino acids.

The genes are TRBV6-1 and TRBJ1-4, with D possibly TRBD1 on 5 matching bases. The CDR3 spans 14 residues. Germline V lookup: CDR1 MNHNS, CDR2 SASEGT. V was shortened by 3 bases and J by 8 bases, with 13 bases between the two germline ends. CDR3 residues: CASSDQGGGEKLFF. The CDR3 nucleotides are TGTGCCAGCAGTGACCAGGGCGGCGGAGAAAAACTGTTTTTT.

V gene TRBV12-3 or TRBV12-4 combines with J gene TRBJ1-2, with D tentatively TRBD1 (6 bases). The CDR3 has 12 residues. V shed 2 bases and J shed 8 bases, with 9 bases lying between them. As DNA, the CDR3 is TGTGCCAGCAGTTTAAGGGGGAGAGGCTACACCTTC. Amino acid sequence: CASSLRGRGYTF.

The chain carries TRBV28 and TRBJ2-7; a possible D gene is TRBD1 (5 bases). Trimming removed 8 bases from V and 6 bases from J, with 14 bases in between. Germline values: CDR1 MDHEN, CDR2 SYDVKM. The CDR3 contains 12 residues. The DNA for the CDR3 is TGTGCCAGCGAGGACAAAATACGCGAGCAGTACTTC. This codes for CASEDKIREQYF.

This clone was seen only once. In DNA form, the CDR3 reads TGTGCCAGCAGCCCGAGGGGCGGGAGGGCAGAGACCCAGTACTTC. It is translated as CASSPRGGRAETQYF. The chain has TRBV11-2 and TRBJ2-5; 9 positions match TRBD2. Looked up from germline, CDR1 is SGHAT and CDR2 is FQNNGV. The CDR3 runs 15 residues. V trimming: 5 bases; J trimming: 4 bases; junction bases outside the gene matches: 8.

The chain couples TRBV5-1 to TRBJ2-5; D is possibly TRBD2 (6 bases). The CDR3 length is 13 residues. Germline V gives CDR1 SGHRS, CDR2 YFSETQ. Trimming left V 4 bases short and J 4 bases short, with 11 bases between. The CDR3 coding sequence is TGCGCCAGCAGCCGGGGACTGGCAGAGACCCAGTACTTC. It codes for CASSRGLAETQYF.

The genes are TRBV28 and TRBJ2-6; D remains ambiguous. Germline values: CDR1 MDHEN, CDR2 SYDVKM. The CDR3 has 16 amino acids. The ends were cut back, 6 bases at V and 0 bases at J, with 12 bases in the middle. CDR3 sequence reads: CASSLGVGSGANVLTF. The DNA for the CDR3 is TGTGCCAGCAGCCTAGGCGTTGGCTCTGGGGCCAACGTCCTGACTTTC.

This clone showed up just a few times. The J gene is TRBJ1-1, the V gene TRBV25-1; 10 bases line up with TRBD1. J was trimmed by 13 bases and V by 1 base; bases with no gene match: 9. There are 14 residues in the CDR3. The germline V gene has CDR1 MGHDK and CDR2 SYGVNS. The CDR3 region has the DNA TGTGCCAGCAGTGAATCAAAGACAGGGGGCCAGAGTTTCTTT. Encoded protein: CASSESKTGGQSFF.

J is TRBJ2-1 and V is TRBV5-8; possibly TRBD2 for D (7 bases). V was pared by 0 bases and J by 9 bases, with 13 bases between. The germline V gene encodes CDR1 SGHTS and CDR2 YDEGEE. The CDR3 consists of 14 residues. The CDR3: CASSLGLGGGEQFF. CDR3 coding DNA: TGTGCCAGCAGCTTGGGACTAGGGGGGGGTGAGCAGTTCTTC.

This chain joins TRBV29-1 and TRBJ2-7, with D possibly being TRBD2 (6 bases). Between the trimmed V and J ends, which lost 7 bases and 4 bases, there was a span of 11 bases. The CDR3 spans 11 residues. CDR1 SQVTM and CDR2 ANQGSEA come from the germline V gene. In nucleotides, the CDR3 is TGCAGCGCCGAACGGGGGTACGAGCAGTACTTC. Translating it yields CSAERGYEQYF.

This chain connects TRBV5-1 to TRBJ2-7, with 8 nucleotides matching TRBD1. Germline CDR1 SGHRS, CDR2 YFSETQ. The V segment lost 4 bases and the J segment 6 bases; nucleotides outside the gene matches: 15. The CDR3 consists of 16 residues. In nucleotides, the CDR3 is TGCGCCAGCAGCCCTGGTCCCGGGACAGGTTCGGGCGAGCAGTACTTC. Its translation: CASSPGPGTGSGEQYF.

CDR3 DNA sequence: TGTGCCAGCAGCCCGGGGTTGATGGATACGCAGTATTTT. It is translated as CASSPGLMDTQYF. The V and J genes are TRBV7-3 and TRBJ2-3, with D possibly being TRBD2 (5 bases). V gave up 5 bases and J gave up 6 bases, with 12 bases separating them. CDR3 length: 13 residues. CDR1 is SGHTA and CDR2 is FQGTGA in the germline V gene. The full variable domain, rest sourced from reference TRBV7-3 and TRBJ2-3, is GAGVSQTPSNKVTEKGKYVELRCDPISGHTALYWYRQSLGQGPEFLIYFQGTGAADDSGLPNDRFFAVRPEGSVSTLKIQRTERGDSAVYLCASSPGLMDTQYFGPGTRLTVL.

The rearrangement joins TRBV7-3 to TRBJ2-3; perhaps TRBD1 as D (5 bases). The CDR3 consists of 16 residues. The germline CDR1 and CDR2 sequences are SGHTA and FQGTGA. V lost 1 base and J lost 1, with 12 bases in between. The CDR3 spells CASSLRGQGGTDTQYF. DNA of the CDR3: TGTGCCAGCAGCTTAAGGGGCCAGGGCGGCACAGATACGCAGTATTTT.

This sequence joins TRBV6-2 or TRBV6-3 and TRBJ2-1, with D perhaps TRBD2 (6 bases). V was clipped by 6 bases and J by 4 bases, with 16 bases between them. The germline V gene has CDR1 MNHEY and CDR2 SVGEGT. CDR3 length: 15 residues. CDR3 bases: TGTGCCAGCAGCCCCGGGGGTAGCAGATACAATGAGCAGTTCTTC. Translated, it gives CASSPGGSRYNEQFF.

The rearrangement links TRBV14 to TRBJ1-1, with 7 bases lining up with TRBD1. This CDR3 is 15 amino acids long. The trim removed 4 bases at V and 0 bases at J, leaving 5 bases unmatched. The V gene's germline CDR1 is SGHDN and CDR2 FVKESK. CDR3 in amino acids: CASSPRQGMNTEAFF. CDR3 in DNA: TGTGCCAGCAGCCCGCGACAGGGCATGAACACTGAAGCTTTCTTT.

The J gene is TRBJ2-1, the V gene TRBV7-9; D gene unclear. Trimming took off 0 bases at V and 5 bases at J, with 8 bases between the two ends. CDR3 length: 14 amino acids. The V gene's germline CDR1 is SEHNR and CDR2 FQNEAQ (reference sequence). The CDR3 region is CASSLARSNNEQFF. The CDR3 nucleotides read TGTGCCAGCAGCTTAGCACGGTCCAACAATGAGCAGTTCTTC. Complete variable domain (other parts from reference TRBV7-9 and TRBJ2-1): DTGVSQNPRHKITKRGQNVTFRCDPISEHNRLYWYRQTLGQGPEFLTYFQNEAQLEKSRLLSDRFSAERPKGSFSTLEIQRTEQGDSAMYLCASSLARSNNEQFFGPGTRLTVL.

The chain has TRBV6-6 and TRBJ1-1; possibly TRBD1 for D (6 bases). The CDR3 is 14 amino acids. CDR1 and CDR2 from the germline V gene are MNHNY and SVGAGI (reference sequence). Trimming pared 5 bases from V and 3 bases from J, leaving 13 bases between. CDR3 protein: CASSPRGGDTEAFF. In DNA, the CDR3 is TGTGCCAGCAGTCCCAGGGGAGGGGACACTGAAGCTTTCTTT.

The V gene is TRBV6-2 or TRBV6-3, the J gene TRBJ2-2; D is unclear. Trimming left V 2 bases short and J 6 bases short, with 4 bases between. The CDR3 is 12 residues long. CDR1 is MNHEY and CDR2 is SVGEGT in the germline V gene. CDR3 amino acids: CASSYGPGELFF. CDR3 bases: TGTGCCAGCAGTTACGGCCCCGGGGAGCTGTTTTTT.